These 27 T cell receptor beta chains came from one sample sequenced in a study of cytomegalovirus exposure and HLA in healthy donors. 60 Vbeta and 13 Jbeta primers were used in PCR. Assay: immunoSEQ multiplex PCR; the TCRdb copy retains only in-frame clones and omits some. The table lists about 140,000 clones, roughly four fifths of them singletons. Source material: PBMCs. The source of these receptors is a woman aged 45-65 years in good health and CMV-seronegative.

The CDR3 DNA is TGTGCCAGCAGCTTGGCGGACGAGCAGTACTTC. Translation: CASSLADEQYF. The genes are TRBV7-6 and TRBJ2-7; D unresolved. This CDR3 comprises 11 residues. Deletions cut 3 bases from V and 5 bases from J, with 5 bases between. Germline V gene sequence: CDR1 SGHVS, CDR2 FNYEAQ.

The V gene is TRBV15, the J gene TRBJ1-2; D remains unclear. Germline CDR1 reads LNHNV; CDR2 reads YYDKDF (reference sequence). The CDR3 extends over 12 amino acids. With 0 bases removed from V and 7 bases from J, the gap between germline ends came to 6 bases. The CDR3 bases are TGTGCCACCAGCAGAGATCGGGGTGGCTACACCTTC. It encodes CATSRDRGGYTF.

CDR3 residues: CASSPRDTGYEQYF. DNA of the CDR3: TGTGCCAGCAGCCCCCGGGACACGGGCTACGAGCAGTACTTC. The chain combines TRBV7-6 with TRBJ2-7, with TRBD1 as a possible D gene (6 bases). The CDR3 sequence is 14 residues long. V was shortened by 5 bases and J by 3 bases, with 14 bases between the two germline ends. Germline values: CDR1 SGHVS, CDR2 FNYEAQ.

V gene TRBV7-9 combines with J gene TRBJ2-7; TRBD1 agrees at 9 bases. Germline V gives CDR1 SEHNR, CDR2 FQNEAQ (reference sequence). CDR3 length equals 14 residues. With 6 bases clipped from V and 1 base from J, the junction kept 4 bases outside the gene matches. DNA of the CDR3: TGTGCCAGCAGTTCGACAGGGGGTTCCTACGAGCAGTACTTC. Translated: CASSSTGGSYEQYF.

The V call is TRBV15, the J call TRBJ1-1; a weak D match, TRBD1 (5 bases). Trimming pared 6 bases from V and 7 bases from J, leaving 12 bases between. The CDR3 runs 12 residues. Germline CDR1 is LNHNV and CDR2 is YYDKDF (reference sequence). CDR3 nucleotide sequence: TGTGCCACCAGTGGGGGGGGTGGTGAAGCTTTCTTT. Encoded protein: CATSGGGGEAFF.

The chain carries TRBV19 and TRBJ1-1; D is uncertain. The germline V gene has CDR1 LNHDA and CDR2 SQIVND (reference sequence). V was trimmed by 4 bases and J by 4 bases, leaving 10 bases between them. This CDR3 comprises 13 residues. The CDR3 DNA reads TGTGCCAGTAGTAATACAGTGGGCACTGAAGCTTTCTTT. Protein sequence: CASSNTVGTEAFF.

This CDR3 is CSVEWPSGGDEQYF. The DNA for the CDR3 is TGCAGCGTTGAATGGCCTAGCGGGGGGGACGAGCAGTACTTC. The chain combines TRBV29-1 with TRBJ2-7, with TRBD2 identical over 12 bases. Trimming at V came to 2 bases and at J to 5 bases, leaving 4 bases not matched to a gene. The CDR3 loop spans 14 amino acids. Germline CDR1 SQVTM, CDR2 ANQGSEA.

CDR3 DNA sequence: TGTGCCAGCAGCCGACCGACTAGCGGGGTCTACGAGCAGTACTTC. Protein product: CASSRPTSGVYEQYF. This chain uses TRBV6-5 with TRBJ2-7, with 11 positions matching TRBD2. CDR1 and CDR2 (germline): MNHEY, SVGAGI. The CDR3 consists of 15 residues. The V and J ends lost 6 bases and 3 bases, in that order; junction bases with no gene match: 7.

The chain recombines TRBV10-2 with TRBJ2-5; TRBD2 aligns across 10 bases. The V segment lost 6 bases and the J segment 4 bases; nucleotides outside the gene matches: 8. CDR1 is WSHSY and CDR2 is SAAADI in the germline V gene. The CDR3 loop spans 15 amino acids. The CDR3 sequence is CASREAGGLGETQYF. The CDR3 DNA sequence: TGCGCCAGCAGGGAAGCGGGGGGGCTGGGAGAGACCCAGTACTTC.

This clone was seen more than once but under ten times. The rearrangement joins TRBV5-4 to TRBJ2-5; a weak D match, TRBD2 (5 bases). V was pared by 4 bases and J by 2 bases, with 12 bases between. This CDR3 spans 14 amino acids. Looked up from germline, CDR1 is SGHNT and CDR2 is YYREEE (reference sequence). The CDR3 region is CASSMGWEQETQYF. The CDR3 region has the DNA TGTGCCAGCAGCATGGGGTGGGAGCAAGAGACCCAGTACTTC.

Concerning this clone itself: Other DNA sequences from this sample encode an identical CDR3 as well. The chain recombines TRBV29-1 with TRBJ2-5; maybe TRBD1 (5 bases). The length of the CDR3 is 13 residues. Germline assignment: CDR1 SQVTM and CDR2 ANQGSEA. V was trimmed by 0 bases and J by 4 bases, leaving 9 bases between them. The CDR3 here is CSVEETVRETQYF. CDR3 bases: TGCAGCGTTGAAGAGACAGTACGAGAGACCCAGTACTTC.

This rearrangement joins TRBV19 to TRBJ2-3, with 12 bases identical to TRBD1. J gave up 5 bases and V 10 bases, and 7 bases lay outside the gene matches. This CDR3 is 14 amino acids long. Germline CDR1 and CDR2: LNHDA and SQIVND (reference sequence). The CDR3 nucleotides read TGTGCCAACGGGACAGGGGGCGCGAAAGATACGCAGTATTTT. This sequence encodes CANGTGGAKDTQYF. The whole variable domain, filled in from reference TRBV19 and TRBJ2-3, reads DGGITQSPKYLFRKEGQNVTLSCEQNLNHDAMYWYRQDPGQGLRLIYYSQIVNDFQKGDIAEGYSVSREKKESFPLTVTSAQKNPTAFYLCANGTGGAKDTQYFGPGTRLTVL.

The rearrangement links TRBV4-2 to TRBJ1-1, with D tentatively TRBD1 (6 bases). CDR1 and CDR2 (germline): LGHNA, YNFKEQ. The ends were cut back, 1 base at V and 6 bases at J, with 15 bases in the middle. This CDR3 region has 15 residues. Here the CDR3 DNA reads TGTGCCAGCAGCCAAGCTACCCAGGGGATATCTGAAGCTTTCTTT. The encoded protein is CASSQATQGISEAFF.

The table lists this clone with a count of one. V and J are TRBV5-1 and TRBJ1-2; D uncertain. Trimming took 0 bases from V and 0 from J, leaving 6 bases between them. The CDR3 runs 14 residues. The germline V gene has CDR1 SGHRS and CDR2 YFSETQ. This CDR3 reads CASSLESANYGYTF. The CDR3 coding sequence is TGCGCCAGCAGCTTGGAGTCGGCTAACTATGGCTACACCTTC.

The chain joins TRBV9 to TRBJ2-4, with TRBD2 identical over 9 bases. This CDR3 has 18 residues. Germline V gene sequence: CDR1 SGDLS, CDR2 YYNGEE. The ends lost 0 bases at V and 3 bases at J; junction bases unmatched: 10. This CDR3 reads CASSVATGAGGHKNIQYF. For the CDR3, the DNA is TGTGCCAGCAGCGTAGCTACTGGAGCGGGGGGCCACAAAAACATTCAGTACTTC. Combining the CDR3 with reference TRBV9 and TRBJ2-4 gives the whole variable domain DSGVTQTPKHLITATGQRVTLRCSPRSGDLSVYWYQQSLDQGLQFLIQYYNGEERAKGNILERFSAQQFPDLHSELNLSSLELGDSALYFCASSVATGAGGHKNIQYFGAGTRLSVL.

This chain joins TRBV5-1 and TRBJ1-1; maybe TRBD1 (5 bases). Germline CDR1 and CDR2: SGHRS and YFSETQ. V was clipped by 6 bases and J by 1 base, with 16 bases between them. CDR3 size: 15 residues. CDR3 amino acids: CASTGGGARNTEAFF. The CDR3 DNA sequence: TGCGCCAGCACCGGCGGAGGGGCCCGGAACACTGAAGCTTTCTTT. The whole variable domain, filled in from reference TRBV5-1 and TRBJ1-1, reads KAGVTQTPRYLIKTRGQQVTLSCSPISGHRSVSWYQQTPGQGLQFLFEYFSETQRNKGNFPGRFSGRQFSNSRSEMNVSTLELGDSALYLCASTGGGARNTEAFFGQGTRLTVV.

The V call is TRBV7-8, the J call TRBJ2-2; unclear D gene. The CDR3 is 14 residues long. The germline gives CDR1 SGHVS, CDR2 FQNEAQ. V lost 2 bases and J 6 bases, leaving 10 bases between the germline ends. The CDR3 nucleotides are TGTGCCAGCAGCTTAATACAAGTTTCCGGGGAGCTGTTTTTT. Its protein product is CASSLIQVSGELFF.

The genes are TRBV5-1 and TRBJ2-3, with 9 nucleotides matching TRBD1. This CDR3 has 16 amino acids. Germline trimming cut 4 bases from V and 2 bases from J; bases unmatched to any gene: 8. The germline gives CDR1 SGHRS, CDR2 YFSETQ. This CDR3 is CASSNRDRDNTDTQYF. CDR3 DNA sequence: TGCGCCAGCAGCAACCGGGACAGGGATAACACAGATACGCAGTATTTT. Full variable domain (rest looked up from reference TRBV5-1 and TRBJ2-3): KAGVTQTPRYLIKTRGQQVTLSCSPISGHRSVSWYQQTPGQGLQFLFEYFSETQRNKGNFPGRFSGRQFSNSRSEMNVSTLELGDSALYLCASSNRDRDNTDTQYFGPGTRLTVL.

The chain joins TRBV5-6 to TRBJ2-1, with 8 bases lining up with TRBD2. This CDR3 is built from 15 residues. Germline V gene sequence: CDR1 SGHDT, CDR2 YYEEEE. The ends lost 2 bases at V and 8 bases at J; junction bases unmatched: 9. The DNA for the CDR3 is TGTGCCAGCAGCTTCGGACTAGCCCCAGGGGATGAGCAGTTCTTC. This sequence encodes CASSFGLAPGDEQFF.

This chain connects TRBV5-5 to TRBJ1-4; D unclear. This CDR3 has 16 residues. The germline CDR1 and CDR2 sequences are SGHKS and YYEKEE (reference sequence). The V gene lost 2 bases and the J gene lost 0 bases, with 11 bases spanning the gap. In DNA form, the CDR3 reads TGTGCCAGCAGCTTCCGCGCCTTTGCAACTAATGAAAAACTGTTTTTT. Translated: CASSFRAFATNEKLFF.

This clone turned up a few times. This chain's CDR3 is CASTHSQGAGNQPQHF. The CDR3 DNA follows: TGTGCCAGCACACACTCCCAGGGTGCGGGCAATCAGCCCCAGCATTTT. The chain recombines TRBV28 with TRBJ1-5; D possibly corresponds to TRBD1 (5 bases). Germline V CDR1 and CDR2: MDHEN, SYDVKM. The germline V and J ends were trimmed by 7 bases and 2 bases, with 18 bases remaining between them. The CDR3 sequence is 16 residues long.

The chain has TRBV4-2 and TRBJ1-4; TRBD1 agrees at 7 bases. J was trimmed by 8 bases and V by 3 bases; bases with no gene match: 3. Looked up from germline, CDR1 is LGHNA and CDR2 is YNFKEQ. The CDR3 is 13 residues long. The CDR3 loop reads CASSQLQGEKLFF. CDR3 in DNA: TGTGCCAGCAGCCAGTTACAGGGGGAAAAACTGTTTTTT.

This chain joins TRBV28 and TRBJ2-7, with TRBD1 identical over 9 bases. This CDR3 comprises 14 residues. V dropped 6 bases and J dropped 2; count of bases not matched to a gene: 5. Germline CDR1 reads MDHEN; CDR2 reads SYDVKM. For the CDR3, the DNA is TGTGCCAGCAGAGGGGACAGGGTACCCTACGAGCAGTACTTC. It translates to CASRGDRVPYEQYF.

CDR3 sequence: CASSPWTGRDSEQFF. Here the CDR3 DNA reads TGTGCCAGCAGCCCGTGGACAGGGAGAGATAGTGAGCAGTTCTTC. The gene calls are TRBV7-3 and TRBJ2-1; TRBD1 matches at 8 bases. Trimming took 5 bases from V and 9 from J; bases not matched to a gene: 12. The germline V gene has CDR1 SGHTA and CDR2 FQGTGA. This CDR3 region has 15 residues.

This clone was detected once. One junction end disagrees with the germline gene, perhaps due to a read error. The CDR3 DNA follows: TGTTCCAGCAGCTTAGTAGTTGGGGCCTCCTACGAGCAGTACTTC. This codes for CSSSLVVGASYEQYF. The chain recombines TRBV7-9 with TRBJ2-7, with D maybe TRBD1 (5 bases). This CDR3 contains 15 residues. CDR1 is SEHNR, CDR2 FQNEAQ, per germline (reference sequence).

The V call is TRBV25-1, the J call TRBJ1-6, with a possible D match to TRBD1 (6 bases). V lost 4 bases and J 10 bases, leaving 17 bases between the germline ends. This CDR3 has 15 amino acids. Per germline, CDR1 MGHDK and CDR2 SYGVNS. The CDR3, as DNA: TGTGCCAGCAGTGGGGGGCCTCAGGGACGATCACCCCTCCACTTT. Translated: CASSGGPQGRSPLHF.

The V call is TRBV2, the J call TRBJ1-1, with D maybe TRBD1 (6 bases). The V gene's germline CDR1 is SNHLY and CDR2 FYNNEI. There are 14 residues in the CDR3. Between the trimmed V and J ends, which lost 8 bases and 1 base, there was a span of 14 bases. The CDR3 protein is CASLRGYSNTEAFF. CDR3 coding DNA: TGTGCCAGCCTGAGGGGGTACTCGAACACTGAAGCTTTCTTT.